This paragraph covers one T cell receptor beta chain sequence. The antigen is undetermined. This sample stems from a study of cytomegalovirus exposure and HLA in healthy donors. The study's findings and limits: Most sequenced TCRs were rare (though some public TCRs occurred in many donors). Likely technical artifact: a cluster of highly shared sequence variants.

PCR involved 60 Vbeta and 13 Jbeta primers. Some clones are missing from TCRdb's copy, which holds only in-frame ones; the method was immunoSEQ multiplex PCR. Of some 220,000 clones detected, approximately 85% appear once; the ten largest clones hold 0.2% to 0.25%. Trimming took 3 bases from V and 10 from J; bases not matched to a gene: 5. The CDR3 has 13 residues. Germline values: CDR1 WNHNN, CDR2 SYGVQD (reference sequence). The chain recombines TRBV10-1 with TRBJ1-1, with TRBD1 identical over 10 bases. Material for sequencing was PBMCs. The TCR originated in a girl aged 2 to 9 in good health and CMV-seronegative. CDR3 sequence: CASSDPGQGRAFF. CDR3 DNA: TGCGCCAGCAGTGACCCGGGACAGGGGAGAGCTTTCTTT.